This is a list of T cell receptor beta chains from one sample in a study of cytomegalovirus exposure and HLA in healthy donors. Produced via immunoSEQ multiplex PCR; TCRdb's table is partial and in-frame only. The sample contains tens of thousands of clones, approximately 82% of which appear only once. The material sequenced was PBMCs. These receptors were collected from a man aged 45-65 years in good health and CMV-seronegative. CDR3s include the opening cysteine and the closing phenylalanine or tryptophan. The D gene is left open where the match is weak. The size of a clone is reported for some rows only, either as once, few or many, or as a class for expanded clones.

j_call d_call v_call clone_size cdr3_aa cdr3_nt
TRBJ1-3 NA TRBV6-1 NA CASSAGVSGNTIYF TGTGCCAGCAGTGCAGGGGTCTCTGGAAACACCATATATTTT
TRBJ2-5 NA TRBV5-1 NA CASSPTIGRQETQYF TGCGCCAGCAGCCCCACAATTGGGAGGCAAGAGACCCAGTACTTC
TRBJ1-4 NA TRBV2 NA CASSDTGAATNEKLFF TGTGCCAGCAGTGACACAGGTGCCGCAACTAATGAAAAACTGTTTTTT
TRBJ2-1 TRBD2 TRBV19 NA CASRRTGLADNNEQFF TGTGCCAGTAGGAGGACGGGGCTAGCGGACAACAATGAGCAGTTCTTC
TRBJ2-7 TRBD1 TRBV7-6 NA CASSLGRTGSAYEQYF TGTGCCAGCAGCTTAGGAAGGACAGGGTCAGCCTACGAGCAGTACTTC
TRBJ2-7 TRBD1 TRBV6-5 NA CASRGQGKGYEQYF TGTGCCAGCAGAGGACAGGGGAAAGGCTACGAGCAGTACTTC
TRBJ1-2 NA TRBV4-2 few CASSQGQEKRLDGYTF TGTGCCAGCAGCCAAGGACAGGAGAAGAGGTTGGATGGCTACACCTTC
TRBJ1-2 NA TRBV29-1 NA CSVDFLGDGYTF TGCAGCGTTGATTTCCTCGGGGATGGCTACACCTTC
TRBJ2-1 NA TRBV7-9 NA CASSPGSHNEQFF TGTGCCAGCAGTCCCGGGTCTCACAATGAGCAGTTCTTC
TRBJ1-1 NA TRBV2 NA CASRGGPTEAFF TGTGCCAGCAGGGGGGGGCCCACTGAAGCTTTCTTT
TRBJ2-6 NA TRBV19 NA CASSRQVQRANVLTF TGTGCCAGTAGTCGACAGGTTCAAAGGGCCAACGTCCTGACTTTC
TRBJ1-2 TRBD1 TRBV18 NA CASSYGTGSNYGYTF TGTGCCAGCTCGTACGGGACAGGGTCTAACTATGGCTACACCTTC
TRBJ1-4 TRBD1 TRBV10-2 NA CASRSGTGVEKLFF TGCGCCAGCAGATCCGGGACAGGGGTTGAAAAACTGTTTTTT
TRBJ2-3 TRBD1 TRBV27 NA CASGSKTGTGLADTQYF TGTGCCAGCGGCAGCAAAACCGGGACAGGTTTGGCAGATACGCAGTATTTT
TRBJ1-2 NA TRBV5-1 NA CASSLDQANYGYTF TGCGCCAGCAGCTTGGACCAGGCCAACTATGGCTACACCTTC
TRBJ2-3 TRBD2 TRBV7-3 NA CASSLTALAGGPSAQYF TGTGCCAGCAGCTTAACAGCACTAGCGGGGGGGCCTTCTGCGCAGTATTTT
TRBJ2-3 NA TRBV28 NA CASSFQSRVYVDTQYF TGTGCCAGCAGTTTTCAGAGTCGGGTCTATGTGGATACGCAGTATTTT
TRBJ1-1 NA TRBV30 NA CAWSVKGRTEAFF TGTGCCTGGAGTGTAAAGGGGAGGACTGAAGCTTTCTTT
TRBJ1-6 TRBD1 TRBV13 NA CASSLGTDANSPLHF TGTGCCAGCAGCTTGGGGACAGATGCGAATTCACCCCTCCACTTT
TRBJ1-5 NA TRBV5-5 NA CASSLGGRGGPQHF TGTGCCAGCAGCTTGGGAGGGCGGGGAGGGCCCCAGCATTTT
TRBJ2-2 TRBD1 TRBV5-1 NA CASSLQGMSTGELFF TGCGCCAGCAGCTTACAGGGGATGAGCACCGGGGAGCTGTTTTTT
TRBJ2-1 TRBD2 TRBV7-8 NA CASSLLAGGSNEQFF TGTGCCAGCAGCCTACTAGCGGGGGGTTCAAATGAGCAGTTCTTC
TRBJ2-2 TRBD2 TRBV27 NA CASTWSGGANTGELFF TGTGCCAGCACCTGGAGCGGGGGGGCGAACACCGGGGAGCTGTTTTTT
TRBJ2-7 TRBD1 TRBV5-4 few CASGLAGQGISYEQYF TGTGCCAGCGGCTTGGCGGGACAGGGAATCTCCTACGAGCAGTACTTC
TRBJ2-2 NA TRBV7-3 NA CASSSGGGHNTGELFF TGTGCCAGCAGCTCTGGGGGGGGCCATAACACCGGGGAGCTGTTTTTT
TRBJ2-7 NA TRBV10-1 NA CASSDGQGGYEQYF TGCGCCAGCAGTGACGGGCAGGGGGGATACGAGCAGTACTTC
TRBJ2-5 NA TRBV5-1 NA CASSDGGRETQYF TGCGCCAGCAGCGACGGGGGTAGGGAGACCCAGTACTTC
TRBJ2-7 NA TRBV11-2 NA CASSLAGTYEQYF TGTGCCAGCAGCTTAGCAGGGACCTACGAGCAGTACTTC
TRBJ2-2 NA TRBV25-1 NA CASSGVAGELFF TGTGCCAGCAGCGGGGTGGCCGGGGAGCTGTTTTTT
TRBJ1-6 TRBD1 TRBV9 NA CASSVEDRGGSPLHF TGTGCCAGCAGCGTAGAGGACAGGGGTGGATCACCCCTCCACTTT
TRBJ2-1 NA TRBV9 NA CASSPTTSSYNEQFF TGTGCCAGCAGCCCGACTACGAGCTCCTACAATGAGCAGTTCTTC
TRBJ2-3 NA TRBV19 NA CASSILGAGVDTQYF TGTGCCAGTAGTATATTGGGGGCAGGGGTTGATACGCAGTATTTT
TRBJ1-4 TRBD1 TRBV10-3 NA CAISELGRQGENEKLFF TGTGCCATCAGTGAGTTGGGTCGACAGGGGGAGAATGAAAAACTGTTTTTT
TRBJ1-1 NA TRBV7-9 NA CASSLTLPSEAFF TGTGCCAGCAGCCTGACATTACCTTCTGAAGCTTTCTTT
TRBJ2-7 NA TRBV2 NA CASSVVSYEQYF TGTGCCAGCAGTGTCGTCAGTTACGAGCAGTACTTC
TRBJ1-4 NA TRBV5-1 once CASRGGGEKLFF TGCGCCAGCAGAGGGGGGGGTGAAAAACTGTTTTTT
TRBJ2-1 TRBD2 TRBV6-5 few CASSPAGGFYNEQFF TGTGCCAGCAGCCCAGCCGGGGGGTTTTACAATGAGCAGTTCTTC
TRBJ1-1 NA TRBV5-1 NA CASSLVAGDTEAFF TGCGCCAGCAGCTTGGTAGCAGGGGACACTGAAGCTTTCTTT
TRBJ2-5 TRBD1 TRBV11-3 NA CASSLGLDRGAETQYF TGTGCCAGCAGCTTAGGGCTGGACAGGGGAGCGGAGACCCAGTACTTC